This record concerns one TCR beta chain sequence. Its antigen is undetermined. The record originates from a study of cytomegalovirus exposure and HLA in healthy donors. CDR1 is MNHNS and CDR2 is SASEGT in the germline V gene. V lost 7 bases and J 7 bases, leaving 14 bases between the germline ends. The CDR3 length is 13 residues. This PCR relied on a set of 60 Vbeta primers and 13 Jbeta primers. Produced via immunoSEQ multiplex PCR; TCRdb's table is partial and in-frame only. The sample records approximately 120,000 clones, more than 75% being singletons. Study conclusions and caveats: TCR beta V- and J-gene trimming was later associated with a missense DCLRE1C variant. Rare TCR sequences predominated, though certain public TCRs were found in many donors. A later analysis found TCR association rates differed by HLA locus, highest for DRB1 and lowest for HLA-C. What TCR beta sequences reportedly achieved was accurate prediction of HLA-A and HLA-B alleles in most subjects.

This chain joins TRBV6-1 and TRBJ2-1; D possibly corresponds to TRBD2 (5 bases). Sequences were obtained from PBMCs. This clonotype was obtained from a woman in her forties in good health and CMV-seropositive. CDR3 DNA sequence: TGTGCCAGCATAGGTCGAGGGTCAAATGAGCAGTTCTTC. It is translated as CASIGRGSNEQFF.